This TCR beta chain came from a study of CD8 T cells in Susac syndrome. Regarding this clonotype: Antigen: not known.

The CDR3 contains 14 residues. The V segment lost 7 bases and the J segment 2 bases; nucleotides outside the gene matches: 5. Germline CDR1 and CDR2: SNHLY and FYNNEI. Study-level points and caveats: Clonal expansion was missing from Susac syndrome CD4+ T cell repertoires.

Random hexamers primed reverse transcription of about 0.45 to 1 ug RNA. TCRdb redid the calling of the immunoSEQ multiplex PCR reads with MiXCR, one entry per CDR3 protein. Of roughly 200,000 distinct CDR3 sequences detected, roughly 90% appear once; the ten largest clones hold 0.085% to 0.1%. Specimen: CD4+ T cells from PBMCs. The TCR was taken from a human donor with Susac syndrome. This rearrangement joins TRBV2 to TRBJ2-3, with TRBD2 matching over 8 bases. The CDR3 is CASTEAGVTDTQYF. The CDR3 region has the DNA TGTGCCAGCACAGAAGCGGGAGTCACAGATACGCAGTATTTT.